This entry lists 10 T cell receptor beta chains sequenced from one sample in a study of blood T cell repertoires in COVID-19. Libraries were prepared by immunoSEQ multiplex PCR; TCRdb keeps only in-frame clonotypes and omits some of them. The sample lists more than 100,000 clones; just over 85% were seen once. Input material: peripheral blood. The origin of the receptors is a man in his forties or fifties with acute or convalescent COVID-19.

The chain combines TRBV9 with TRBJ2-7, with TRBD2 identical over 9 bases. The CDR3 is made up of 15 amino acids. Looked up from germline, CDR1 is SGDLS and CDR2 is YYNGEE. The trim removed 0 bases at V and 3 bases at J, leaving 4 bases unmatched. The CDR3, as DNA: TGTGCCAGCAGCGTAGATAGCGGGAGTTTCTACGAGCAGTACTTC. Protein: CASSVDSGSFYEQYF. Complete variable domain (other parts from reference TRBV9 and TRBJ2-7): DSGVTQTPKHLITATGQRVTLRCSPRSGDLSVYWYQQSLDQGLQFLIQYYNGEERAKGNILERFSAQQFPDLHSELNLSSLELGDSALYFCASSVDSGSFYEQYFGPGTRLTVT.

This chain links TRBV5-1 with TRBJ2-1, with 10 bases matching TRBD2. Unmatched junction bases numbered 6, after V lost 0 bases and J lost 9 bases. The CDR3 has 15 amino acids. The V gene's germline CDR1 is SGHRS and CDR2 YFSETQ. The CDR3 region has the DNA TGCGCCAGCAGCTTGGGTCTAGCGGGGGAGAGTGAGCAGTTCTTC. Its protein is CASSLGLAGESEQFF.

The CDR3 bases are TGTGCCAGCACCCTAGGGGGAATGGGGGCGAACACTGAAGCTTTCTTT. It codes for CASTLGGMGANTEAFF. V usage is TRBV5-4 and J usage is TRBJ1-1; D may be TRBD1 (6 bases). Trimming left V 6 bases short and J 1 base short, with 19 bases between. This CDR3 comprises 16 residues. CDR1 SGHNT and CDR2 YYREEE come from the germline V gene (reference sequence). The full variable domain, its missing parts supplied by reference TRBV5-4 and TRBJ1-1, is ETGVTQSPTHLIKTRGQQVTLRCSSQSGHNTVSWYQQALGQGPQFIFQYYREEENGRGNFPPRFSGLQFPNYSSELNVNALELDDSALYLCASTLGGMGANTEAFFGQGTRLTVV.

This clone was seen only a few times. The CDR3 spells CSARRGSEQYF. DNA of the CDR3: TGCAGTGCTAGAAGGGGGTCCGAGCAGTACTTC. The chain joins TRBV20-1 to TRBJ2-7; a possible D gene is TRBD1 (6 bases). V was cut by 2 bases and J by 6 bases, with 8 bases left in between. CDR1 is DFQATT and CDR2 is SNEGSKA in the germline V gene (reference sequence). This CDR3 spans 11 amino acids.

V gene TRBV10-3 combines with J gene TRBJ2-1; TRBD2 matches 14 bases. The CDR3 is 16 amino acids. CDR1 is ENHRY and CDR2 is SYGVKD in the germline V gene. V was clipped by 10 bases and J by 8 bases; unmatched bases: 13. The CDR3 coding sequence is TGTGCCACCATGAGATCCGGGACTAGCGGGAGCTATGAGCAGTTCTTC. Translating gives CATMRSGTSGSYEQFF.

The CDR3: CASSAKTSGRIVDTGELFF. The CDR3 region has the DNA TGTGCCAGCAGTGCCAAGACTAGCGGGAGAATAGTGGACACCGGGGAGCTGTTTTTT. This chain joins TRBV6-4 and TRBJ2-2, with TRBD2 matching 12 bases. The germline gives CDR1 MRHNA, CDR2 SNTAGT. V trimming: 4 bases; J trimming: 3 bases; junction bases outside the gene matches: 12. This CDR3 is built from 19 residues.

The V call is TRBV3-1 (or the pseudogene TRBV3-2), the J call TRBJ2-2, with TRBD1 identical over 8 bases. The length of the CDR3 is 16 residues. Germline V lookup: CDR1 LGHDT, CDR2 YNNKEL (reference sequence). V shed 5 bases and J 5 bases; nucleotides not matched to a gene: 10. The CDR3 coding sequence is TGTGCCAGCAGCTCAGGGACAGGACTTTCGACCGGGGAGCTGTTTTTT. Its protein product is CASSSGTGLSTGELFF.

The chain joins TRBV3-1 (or the pseudogene TRBV3-2) to TRBJ2-5; TRBD2 is a possible D gene (5 bases). The CDR3 consists of 12 residues. Germline V gives CDR1 LGHDT, CDR2 YNNKEL (reference sequence). Trimming took 2 bases from V and 6 from J, leaving 7 bases between them. In DNA, the CDR3 is TGTGCCAGCAGCCAACGGGATCAGACCCAGTACTTC. This sequence encodes CASSQRDQTQYF.

This clone showed up just once. The V call is TRBV2, the J call TRBJ2-1; D might be TRBD2 (7 bases). Germline CDR1 is SNHLY and CDR2 is FYNNEI. There are 13 residues in the CDR3. V was trimmed by 7 bases and J by 13 bases, leaving 20 bases between them. CDR3 sequence: CASKRGGEGLQFF. The CDR3 nucleotides are TGTGCCAGCAAGAGGGGGGGCGAGGGACTACAGTTCTTC.

The chain recombines TRBV7-2 with TRBJ1-1, with D tentatively TRBD1 (6 bases). The CDR3 spans 13 residues. CDR1 SGHTA and CDR2 FQGNSA come from the germline V gene. The V end was cut by 5 bases, the J end by 10 bases, with 17 bases between. The CDR3 DNA sequence: TGTGCCAGCAGCCTCGGGACACGTCGGGGAGCTTTCTTT. Its translation: CASSLGTRRGAFF. Variable domain in full (rest from reference TRBV7-2 and TRBJ1-1): GAGVSQSPSNKVTEKGKDVELRCDPISGHTALYWYRQSLGQGLEFLIYFQGNSAPDKSGLPSDRFSAERTGGSVSTLTIQRTQQEDSAVYLCASSLGTRRGAFFGQGTRLTVV.